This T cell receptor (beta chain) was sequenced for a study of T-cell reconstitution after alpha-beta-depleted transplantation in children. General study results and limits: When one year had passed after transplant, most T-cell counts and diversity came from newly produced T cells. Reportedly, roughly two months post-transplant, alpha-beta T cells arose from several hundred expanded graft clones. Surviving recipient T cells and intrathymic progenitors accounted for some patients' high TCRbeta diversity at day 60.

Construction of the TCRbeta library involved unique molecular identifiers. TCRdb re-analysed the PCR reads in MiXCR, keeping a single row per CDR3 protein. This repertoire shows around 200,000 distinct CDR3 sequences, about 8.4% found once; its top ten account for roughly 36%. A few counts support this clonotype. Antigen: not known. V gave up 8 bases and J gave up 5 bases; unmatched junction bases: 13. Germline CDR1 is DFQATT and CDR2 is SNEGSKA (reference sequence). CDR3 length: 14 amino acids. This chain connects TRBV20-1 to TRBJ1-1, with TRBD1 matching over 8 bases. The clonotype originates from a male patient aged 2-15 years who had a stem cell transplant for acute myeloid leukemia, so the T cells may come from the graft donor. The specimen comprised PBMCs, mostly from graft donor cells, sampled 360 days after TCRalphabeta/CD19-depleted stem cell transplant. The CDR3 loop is CSCRQGARVTEAFF. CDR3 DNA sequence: TGCAGTTGTCGTCAGGGGGCGAGGGTGACTGAAGCTTTCTTT.